The entry below describes one TCR beta chain. V gave up 6 bases and J gave up 0 bases, with 6 bases separating them. This CDR3 spans 13 amino acids. Germline V CDR1 and CDR2: MDHEN, SYDVKM. Profiling relied on immunoSEQ multiplex PCR, and the TCRdb table lists in-frame clones only, not all of them. The top ten hold 6.5% to 8% of the sample, which has about 97,000 clones, more than 85% seen once. The data were obtained in a study of T cell responses to AZD1222 COVID-19 vaccine. This clonotype originated in an adult in good health. This rearrangement joins TRBV28 to TRBJ1-5; D not certain. The sequenced sample was peripheral blood, obtained on day 0 of AZD1222 vaccination. Written as DNA, the CDR3 is TGTGCCAGCAGGGGTTATAGCAATCAGCCCCAGCATTTT. Translated: CASRGYSNQPQHF.